This entry lists 17 T cell receptor beta chains sequenced from one sample in a study of T cell responses to AZD1222 COVID-19 vaccine. The method was immunoSEQ multiplex PCR; TCRdb's version includes in-frame clones alone and lacks a portion of them. The table shows 70,000 or so clones, with around four fifths occurring only once. Sequencing was performed on peripheral blood, taken 28 days after the second AZD1222 dose. The origin of the receptors is an adult who received the AZD1222 COVID-19 vaccine.

By frequency in the sample, this clone is medium-sized. This chain connects TRBV2 to TRBJ2-7; 7 positions agree with TRBD2. This CDR3 is 15 amino acids long. Germline CDR1 and CDR2: SNHLY and FYNNEI. V lost 11 bases, J lost 3 bases, and 16 bases stayed unmatched. The DNA for the CDR3 is TGTGCCTCCGGGGAGGGGAGTGCCCCTAACTACGAGCAGTACTTC. As protein: CASGEGSAPNYEQYF.

The chain carries TRBV6-4 and TRBJ1-2, with D possibly being TRBD1 (6 bases). The length of the CDR3 is 12 residues. The germline V and J ends were trimmed by 0 bases and 13 bases, with 12 bases remaining between them. Germline V gene data show CDR1 as MRHNA and CDR2 as SNTAGT. The CDR3 nucleotides read TGTGCCAGCAGTGACTCGGGGAAAGGGGGCACCTTC. Its translation is CASSDSGKGGTF.

The rearrangement joins TRBV5-5 to TRBJ2-7; D perhaps matches TRBD2 (5 bases). V lost 3 bases and J lost 5, with 15 bases in between. This CDR3 region has 14 residues. Germline CDR1 and CDR2: SGHKS and YYEKEE (reference sequence). The CDR3 nucleotides read TGTGCCAGCAGCTCGGACTTAAGGGCCAACGAGCAGTACTTC. It translates to CASSSDLRANEQYF.

The V call is TRBV11-2, the J call TRBJ2-7; 7 positions match TRBD2. CDR1 SGHAT and CDR2 FQNNGV come from the germline V gene. Trimming at V came to 5 bases and at J to 3 bases, leaving 19 bases not matched to a gene. CDR3 length: 18 amino acids. CDR3 region: CASSLNPPGGRRFYEQYF. CDR3 DNA: TGTGCCAGCAGCCTCAACCCTCCGGGGGGACGTCGCTTCTACGAGCAGTACTTC.

The chain employs TRBV27 and TRBJ2-1; TRBD2 aligns across 8 bases. CDR3 length: 13 residues. Unmatched junction bases numbered 1, after V lost 5 bases and J lost 4 bases. Germline CDR1 and CDR2: MNHEY and SMNVEV (reference sequence). In DNA form, the CDR3 reads TGTGCCAGCAGTCGGGGGGGTTACAATGAGCAGTTCTTC. It encodes CASSRGGYNEQFF.

The V call is TRBV5-6, the J call TRBJ2-7, with D tentatively TRBD2 (5 bases). CDR3 size: 13 residues. The germline V gene encodes CDR1 SGHDT and CDR2 YYEEEE. The V and J ends lost 4 bases and 2 bases respectively, with 10 bases between them. In nucleotides, the CDR3 is TGTGCCAGCAGCCGGACTGCAACCTACGAGCAGTACTTC. Amino acid sequence: CASSRTATYEQYF.

The rearrangement uses TRBV5-4 and TRBJ2-7; a possible D gene is TRBD2 (7 bases). This CDR3 comprises 16 residues. Per germline, CDR1 SGHNT and CDR2 YYREEE (reference sequence). Trimming stripped 4 bases from V and 7 bases from J, with 24 bases between. The CDR3 bases are TGTGCCAGCAGCCACCCCTTGCGGGGGCCCGATCAAGAGCAGTACTTC. It specifies CASSHPLRGPDQEQYF.

A few counts support this clone. V and J are TRBV7-2 and TRBJ2-7; D perhaps matches TRBD1 (6 bases). CDR1 is SGHTA and CDR2 is FQGNSA in the germline V gene. Trimming stripped 2 bases from V and 1 base from J, with 12 bases between. This CDR3 is built from 15 residues. CDR3 in amino acids: CASSLTSQGSYEQYF. The CDR3 DNA sequence: TGTGCCAGCAGCTTAACGAGTCAGGGGTCCTACGAGCAGTACTTC.

This chain links TRBV7-2 with TRBJ2-7, with 10 bases aligning to TRBD2. The CDR3 consists of 15 residues. The trim removed 1 base at V and 5 bases at J, leaving 5 bases unmatched. CDR1 and CDR2 from the germline V gene are SGHTA and FQGNSA. The CDR3 nucleotides are TGTGCCAGCAGCTTAGAATCTAGCGGGAGCAACGAGCAGTACTTC. Residues: CASSLESSGSNEQYF.

The V and J genes are TRBV5-1 and TRBJ1-2; TRBD1 is a possible D gene (5 bases). The CDR3 loop spans 14 amino acids. The germline CDR1 and CDR2 sequences are SGHRS and YFSETQ. V was shortened by 0 bases and J by 5 bases, with 11 bases between the two germline ends. The CDR3 spells CASSLGQGGYGYTF. In DNA form, the CDR3 reads TGCGCCAGCAGCTTGGGGCAGGGAGGGTATGGCTACACCTTC.

The chain combines TRBV5-1 with TRBJ2-7; 12 positions agree with TRBD2. The ends lost 7 bases at V and 4 bases at J; junction bases unmatched: 12. The CDR3 sequence is 16 residues long. Germline V gene lookup returns CDR1 SGHRS and CDR2 YFSETQ. The CDR3 nucleotides are TGCGCCAGCCGCTGGACTAGCGGGGCCTCCTCGTACGAGCAGTACTTC. Amino acids: CASRWTSGASSYEQYF.

The rearrangement links TRBV27 to TRBJ2-1; maybe TRBD2 (5 bases). V lost 4 bases and J 6 bases, leaving 13 bases between the germline ends. The CDR3 is 14 amino acids. Germline lookup yields CDR1 MNHEY and CDR2 SMNVEV (reference sequence). CDR3 in amino acids: CASSYVGVSNEQFF. DNA for the CDR3: TGTGCCAGCAGTTACGTGGGAGTTAGCAATGAGCAGTTCTTC.

The J gene is TRBJ1-1, the V gene TRBV5-8; D may be TRBD1 (5 bases). V shed 2 bases and J shed 1 base, with 9 bases lying between them. CDR1 SGHTS and CDR2 YDEGEE come from the germline V gene. This CDR3 comprises 14 residues. CDR3 amino acids: CASSLGQPNTEAFF. The CDR3 DNA is TGTGCCAGCAGCTTAGGACAACCGAACACTGAAGCTTTCTTT.

The chain is built from TRBV9 and TRBJ1-2, with D possibly being TRBD1 (5 bases). Trimming stripped 0 bases from V and 8 bases from J, with 14 bases between. Germline assignment: CDR1 SGDLS and CDR2 YYNGEE. This CDR3 comprises 14 residues. The CDR3, as DNA: TGTGCCAGCAGCGTAGTAGGTCAGGGTGGGGGCTACACCTTC. It encodes CASSVVGQGGGYTF.

This clone is medium-sized (0.01 to 0.1%). Additional DNA sequences in this sample encode the identical CDR3. The chain links TRBV3-1 (or the pseudogene TRBV3-2) to TRBJ2-2; D gene ambiguous. The V and J ends lost 1 base and 6 bases respectively, with 6 bases between them. Germline CDR1 reads LGHDT; CDR2 reads YNNKEL (reference sequence). The CDR3 spans 13 residues. The CDR3 bases are TGTGCCAGCAGCCAAGGATCGGCCGGGGAGCTGTTTTTT. It specifies CASSQGSAGELFF.

Only a few counts were recorded for this clone. The chain links TRBV29-1 to TRBJ2-3; the D call may be TRBD1 or TRBD2 (5 bases each). The CDR3 has 13 residues. V lost 6 bases and J 1 base, leaving 11 bases between the germline ends. Germline CDR1 and CDR2: SQVTM and ANQGSEA. The CDR3 bases are TGCAGCGTCGGGACCGCGGGCACAGATACGCAGTATTTT. Protein: CSVGTAGTDTQYF.

The CDR3 region is CASSPGGFYGYTF. The DNA for the CDR3 is TGTGCCAGCAGCCCTGGGGGATTCTATGGCTACACCTTC. The V and J genes are TRBV5-6 and TRBJ1-2, with D perhaps matching TRBD1 (5 bases). The CDR3 length is 13 residues. Deletions cut 4 bases from V and 4 bases from J, with 11 bases between. CDR1 and CDR2 from the germline V gene are SGHDT and YYEEEE.